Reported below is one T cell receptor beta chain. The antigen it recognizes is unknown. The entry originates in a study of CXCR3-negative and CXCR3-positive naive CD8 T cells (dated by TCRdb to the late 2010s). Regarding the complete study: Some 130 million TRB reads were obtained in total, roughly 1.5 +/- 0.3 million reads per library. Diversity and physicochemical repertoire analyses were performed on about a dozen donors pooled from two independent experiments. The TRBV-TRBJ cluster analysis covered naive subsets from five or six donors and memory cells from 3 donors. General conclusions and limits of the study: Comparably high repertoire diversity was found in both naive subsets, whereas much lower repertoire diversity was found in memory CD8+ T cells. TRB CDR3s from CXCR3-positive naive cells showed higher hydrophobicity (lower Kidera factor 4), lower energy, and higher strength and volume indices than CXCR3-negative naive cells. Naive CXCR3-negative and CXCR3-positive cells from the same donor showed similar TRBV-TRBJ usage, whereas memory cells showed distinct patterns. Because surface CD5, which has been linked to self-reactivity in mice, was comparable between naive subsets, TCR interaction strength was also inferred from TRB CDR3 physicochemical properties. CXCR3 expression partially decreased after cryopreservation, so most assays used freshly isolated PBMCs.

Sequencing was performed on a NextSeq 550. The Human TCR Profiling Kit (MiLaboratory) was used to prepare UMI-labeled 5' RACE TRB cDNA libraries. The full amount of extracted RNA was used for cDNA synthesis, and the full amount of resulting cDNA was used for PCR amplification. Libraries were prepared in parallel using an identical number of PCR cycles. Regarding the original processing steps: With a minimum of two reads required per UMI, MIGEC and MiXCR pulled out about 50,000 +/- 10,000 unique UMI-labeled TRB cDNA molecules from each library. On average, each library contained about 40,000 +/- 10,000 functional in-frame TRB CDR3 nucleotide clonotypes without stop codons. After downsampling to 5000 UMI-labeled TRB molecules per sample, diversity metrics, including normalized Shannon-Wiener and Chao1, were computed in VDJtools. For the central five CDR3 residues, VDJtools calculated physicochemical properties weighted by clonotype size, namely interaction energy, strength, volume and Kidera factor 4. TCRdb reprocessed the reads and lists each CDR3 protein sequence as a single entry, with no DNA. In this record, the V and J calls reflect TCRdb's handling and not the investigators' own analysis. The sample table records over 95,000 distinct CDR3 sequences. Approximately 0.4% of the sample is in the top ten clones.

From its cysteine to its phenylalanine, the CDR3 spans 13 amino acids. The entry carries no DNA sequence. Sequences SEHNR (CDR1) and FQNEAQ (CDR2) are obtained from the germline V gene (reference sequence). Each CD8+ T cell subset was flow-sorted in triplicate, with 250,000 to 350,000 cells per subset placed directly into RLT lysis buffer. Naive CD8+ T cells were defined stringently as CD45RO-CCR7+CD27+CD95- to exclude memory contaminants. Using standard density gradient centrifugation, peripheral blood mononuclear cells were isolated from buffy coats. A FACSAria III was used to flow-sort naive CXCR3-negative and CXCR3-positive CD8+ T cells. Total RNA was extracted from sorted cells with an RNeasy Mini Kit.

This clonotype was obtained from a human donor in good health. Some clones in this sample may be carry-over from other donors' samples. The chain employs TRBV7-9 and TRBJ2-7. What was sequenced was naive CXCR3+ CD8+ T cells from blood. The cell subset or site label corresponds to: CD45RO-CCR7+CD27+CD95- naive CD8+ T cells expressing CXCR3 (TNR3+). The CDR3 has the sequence CASSPSSDYEQYF.